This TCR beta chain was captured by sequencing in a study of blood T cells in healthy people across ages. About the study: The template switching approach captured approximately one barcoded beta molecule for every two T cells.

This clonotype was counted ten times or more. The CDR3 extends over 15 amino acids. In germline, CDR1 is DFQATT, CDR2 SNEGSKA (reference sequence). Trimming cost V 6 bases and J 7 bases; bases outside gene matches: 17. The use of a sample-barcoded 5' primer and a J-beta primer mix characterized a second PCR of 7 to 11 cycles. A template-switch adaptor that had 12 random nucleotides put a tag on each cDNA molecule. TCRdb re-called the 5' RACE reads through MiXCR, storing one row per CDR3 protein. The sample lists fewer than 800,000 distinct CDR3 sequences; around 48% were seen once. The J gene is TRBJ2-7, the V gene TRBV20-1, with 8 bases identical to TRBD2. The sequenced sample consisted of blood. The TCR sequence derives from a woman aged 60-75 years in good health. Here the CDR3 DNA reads TGCAGTGCCCCCGACCAGCGGGAGCAAATGGGGGAGCAGTACTTC. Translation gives CSAPDQREQMGEQYF.